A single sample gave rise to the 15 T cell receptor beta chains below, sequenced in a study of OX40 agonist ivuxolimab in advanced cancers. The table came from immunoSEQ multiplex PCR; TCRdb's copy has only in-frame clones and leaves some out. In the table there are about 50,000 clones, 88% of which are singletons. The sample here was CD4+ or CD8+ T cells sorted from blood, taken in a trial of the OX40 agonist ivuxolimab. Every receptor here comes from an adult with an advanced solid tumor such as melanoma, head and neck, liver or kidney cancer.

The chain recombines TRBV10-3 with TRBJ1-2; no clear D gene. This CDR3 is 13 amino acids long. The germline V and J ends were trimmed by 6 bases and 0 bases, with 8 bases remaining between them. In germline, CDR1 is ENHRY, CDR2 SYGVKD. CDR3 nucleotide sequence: TGTGCCATCAGCTCGATCTCTAACTATGGCTACACCTTC. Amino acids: CAISSISNYGYTF.

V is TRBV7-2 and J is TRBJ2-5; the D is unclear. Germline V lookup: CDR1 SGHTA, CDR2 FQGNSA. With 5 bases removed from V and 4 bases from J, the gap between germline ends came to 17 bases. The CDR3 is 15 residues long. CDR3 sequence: CASSPQNGVGETQYF. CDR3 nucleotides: TGTGCCAGCAGCCCCCAAAATGGGGTCGGAGAGACCCAGTACTTC.

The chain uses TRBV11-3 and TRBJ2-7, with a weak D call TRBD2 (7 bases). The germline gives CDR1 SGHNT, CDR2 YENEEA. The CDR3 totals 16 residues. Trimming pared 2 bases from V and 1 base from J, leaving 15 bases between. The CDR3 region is CASSLSGGLRSYEQYF. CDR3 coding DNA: TGTGCCAGCAGCTTATCCGGGGGGCTTAGATCCTACGAGCAGTACTTC. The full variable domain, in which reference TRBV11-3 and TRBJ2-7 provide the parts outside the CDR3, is EAGVVQSPRYKIIEKKQPVAFWCNPISGHNTLYWYLQNLGQGPELLIRYENEEAVDDSQLPKDRFSAERLKGVDSTLKIQPAELGDSAVYLCASSLSGGLRSYEQYFGPGTRLTVT.

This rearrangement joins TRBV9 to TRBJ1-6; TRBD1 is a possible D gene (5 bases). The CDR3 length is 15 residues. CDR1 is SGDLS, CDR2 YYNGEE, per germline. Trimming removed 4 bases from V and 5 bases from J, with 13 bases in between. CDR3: CASSTVGGNNSPLHF. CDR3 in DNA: TGTGCCAGCAGCACCGTGGGGGGAAATAATTCACCCCTCCACTTT.

CDR3 region: CASSVGLAVTLGDNEQFF. The CDR3 DNA reads TGTGCCAGCAGCGTAGGGCTAGCGGTTACTTTAGGGGACAATGAGCAGTTCTTC. V gene TRBV9 combines with J gene TRBJ2-1; 7 bases align to TRBD2. V gave up 0 bases and J gave up 5 bases; unmatched junction bases: 14. Per the germline V gene, CDR1 is SGDLS and CDR2 is YYNGEE. The CDR3 covers 18 residues.

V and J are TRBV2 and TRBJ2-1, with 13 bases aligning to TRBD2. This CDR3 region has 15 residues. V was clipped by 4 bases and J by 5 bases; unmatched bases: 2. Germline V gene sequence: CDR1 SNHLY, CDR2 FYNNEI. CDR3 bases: TGTGCCAGCAGTGGACTAGCGGGAGGTAACAATGAGCAGTTCTTC. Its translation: CASSGLAGGNNEQFF.

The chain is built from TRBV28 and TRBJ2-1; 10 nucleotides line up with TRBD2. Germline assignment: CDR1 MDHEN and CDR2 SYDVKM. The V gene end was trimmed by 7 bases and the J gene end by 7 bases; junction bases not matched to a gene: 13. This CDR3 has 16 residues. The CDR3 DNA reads TGTGCCAGCACCCTTGGGAGCGGGAGGGCCAGGAATGAGCAGTTCTTC. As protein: CASTLGSGRARNEQFF.

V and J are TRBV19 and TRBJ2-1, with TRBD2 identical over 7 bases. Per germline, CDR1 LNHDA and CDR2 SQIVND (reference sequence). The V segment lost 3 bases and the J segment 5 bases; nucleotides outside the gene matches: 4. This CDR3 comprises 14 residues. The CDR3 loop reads CASSITLADNEQFF. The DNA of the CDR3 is TGTGCCAGTAGTATTACGCTAGCGGACAATGAGCAGTTCTTC.

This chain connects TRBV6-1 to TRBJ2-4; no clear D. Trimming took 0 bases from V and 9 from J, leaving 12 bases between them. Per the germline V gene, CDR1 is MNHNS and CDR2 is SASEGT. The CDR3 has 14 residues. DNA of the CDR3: TGTGCCAGCAGTGAAGCGGTACAGATGGGCATTCAGTACTTC. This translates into CASSEAVQMGIQYF.

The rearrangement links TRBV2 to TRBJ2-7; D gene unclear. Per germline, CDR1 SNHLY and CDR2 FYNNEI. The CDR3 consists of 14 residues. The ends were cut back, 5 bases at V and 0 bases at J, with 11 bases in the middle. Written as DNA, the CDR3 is TGTGCCAGCAGTCGCGACCTGAGCTCCTACGAGCAGTACTTC. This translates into CASSRDLSSYEQYF.

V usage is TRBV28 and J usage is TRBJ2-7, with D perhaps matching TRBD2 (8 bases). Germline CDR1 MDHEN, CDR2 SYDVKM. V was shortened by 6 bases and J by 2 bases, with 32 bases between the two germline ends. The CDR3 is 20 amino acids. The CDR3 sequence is CASRAFLGTAGGGGPYEQYF. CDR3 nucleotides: TGTGCCAGCAGGGCATTCCTGGGGACAGCCGGGGGCGGGGGGCCCTACGAGCAGTACTTC.

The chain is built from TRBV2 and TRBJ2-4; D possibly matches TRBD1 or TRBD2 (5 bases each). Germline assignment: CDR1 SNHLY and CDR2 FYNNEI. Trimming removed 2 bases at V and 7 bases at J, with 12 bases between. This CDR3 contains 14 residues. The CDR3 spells CASSERFWGNIQYF. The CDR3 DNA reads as TGTGCCAGCAGTGAACGGTTTTGGGGGAACATTCAGTACTTC.

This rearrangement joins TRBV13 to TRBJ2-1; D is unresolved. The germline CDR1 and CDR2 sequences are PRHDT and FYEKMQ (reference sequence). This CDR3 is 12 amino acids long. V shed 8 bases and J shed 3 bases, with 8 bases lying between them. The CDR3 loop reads CASEANYNEQFF. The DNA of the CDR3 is TGTGCCAGCGAAGCTAACTACAATGAGCAGTTCTTC.

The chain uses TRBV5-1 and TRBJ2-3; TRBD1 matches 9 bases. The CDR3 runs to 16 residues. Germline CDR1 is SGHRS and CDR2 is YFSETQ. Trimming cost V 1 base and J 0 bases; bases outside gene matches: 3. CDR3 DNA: TGCGCCAGCAGCTTGACAGGGGGCATAAGCACAGATACGCAGTATTTT. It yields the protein CASSLTGGISTDTQYF.

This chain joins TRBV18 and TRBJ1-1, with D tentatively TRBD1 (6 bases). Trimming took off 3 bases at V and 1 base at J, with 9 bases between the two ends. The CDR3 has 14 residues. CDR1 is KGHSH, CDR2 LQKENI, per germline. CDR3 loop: CASSPMDRNTEAFF. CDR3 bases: TGTGCCAGCTCACCCATGGACAGGAACACTGAAGCTTTCTTT.